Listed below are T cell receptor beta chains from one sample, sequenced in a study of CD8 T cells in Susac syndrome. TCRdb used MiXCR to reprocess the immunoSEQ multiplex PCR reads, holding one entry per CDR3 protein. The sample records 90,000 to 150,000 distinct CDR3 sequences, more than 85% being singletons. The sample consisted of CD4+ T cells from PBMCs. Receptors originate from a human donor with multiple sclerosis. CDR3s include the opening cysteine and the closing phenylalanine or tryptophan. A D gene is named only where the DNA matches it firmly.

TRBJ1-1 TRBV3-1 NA TGTGCCAGCACGCCCCGGGAGGGGTTAGTGGGCACTGAAGCTTTCTTT CASTPREGLVGTEAFF
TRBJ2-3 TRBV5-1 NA TGCGCCAGCAGCTTGGAAGGGGGAGTGAGCACAGATACGCAGTATTTT CASSLEGGVSTDTQYF
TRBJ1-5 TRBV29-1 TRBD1 TGCAGCGTTGAAGGGACAGGGTATAATCAGCCCCAGCATTTT CSVEGTGYNQPQHF
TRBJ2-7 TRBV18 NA TGTGCCAGCTCACCCGTGGACCCCGGAGAGCAGTACTTC CASSPVDPGEQYF
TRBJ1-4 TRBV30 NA TGTGCCTGGAGTACATACGGGGACGGAACGGAAAAACTGTTTTTT CAWSTYGDGTEKLFF
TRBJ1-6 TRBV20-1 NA TGCAGTGCTAGCCCGGCCGGACAGTATAATTCACCCCTCCACTTT CSASPAGQYNSPLHF
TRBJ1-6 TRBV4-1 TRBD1 TGCGCCAGCAGCCAATCAGGGGGCTATGACCTCCACTTT CASSQSGGYDLHF
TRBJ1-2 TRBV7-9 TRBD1 TGTGCCAGCAGCCCGGACAGGGGTAGTGGCTATGGCTACACCTTC CASSPDRGSGYGYTF
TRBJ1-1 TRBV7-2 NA TGTGCCAGCAGCTTTCCCAACACTGAAGCTTTCTTT CASSFPNTEAFF
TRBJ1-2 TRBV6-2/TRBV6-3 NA TGTGCCAGCAGGTATCGGGACCGCCAGAACTATGGCTACACCTTC CASRYRDRQNYGYTF